This T cell receptor beta chain emerged from a study of response to subunit inactivated influenza vaccine. Study-wide results and caveats: Each seasonal influenza vaccination recruits few new T cells, the authors suggested.

TCRdb reprocessed the RT-PCR reads with MiXCR, giving one entry per CDR3 protein. This table holds 700,000 to 900,000 distinct CDR3 sequences, roughly 20% found once. With 5 bases clipped from V and 4 bases from J, the junction kept 16 bases outside the gene matches. The CDR3 sequence is 19 residues long. Germline V gives CDR1 SGHAT, CDR2 FQDESV (reference sequence). This clonotype was found once. Its specificity is not known. Here the sequenced sample was PBMCs from blood, taken 5 to 6 days after vaccination. The gene calls are TRBV11-1 and TRBJ2-5; 13 positions match TRBD2. The TCR comes from a man aged 45-60 years who received an inactivated influenza vaccine. CDR3 coding DNA: TGTGCCAGCAGCGCCCTCGCCGGGACTAGCGGGGCCGCACTAGAGACCCAGTACTTC. This codes for CASSALAGTSGAALETQYF.